This TCR beta chain comes out of a study of blood T cell repertoires in COVID-19. Study at large: Whether acute or convalescent, the COVID-19 samples came from the United States, Italy and Spain. T cells, B-cell-depleted T cells, or PBMCs supplied cDNA or gDNA.

The germline gives CDR1 SGHRS, CDR2 YFSETQ. Trimming removed 0 bases from V and 8 bases from J; junction bases left unmatched: 5. The CDR3 length is 15 residues. Original methodology: Amplified reference gene primers provided the basis for estimating nucleated cell counts. Sequencing used immunoSEQ multiplex PCR; TCRdb keeps in-frame clones, though not all of them. Clone size and V and J calls were adopted from that table, with D and trimming inferred from the DNA. This table has more than 250,000 clones, 85% appearing once. The sequence was collected from a man between 50 and 59 years old with active or convalescent COVID-19. The chain links TRBV5-1 to TRBJ2-2, with 9 bases aligning to TRBD2. Sequences were obtained from peripheral blood. The DNA for the CDR3 is TGCGCCAGCAGCTTGGCCTCCCTAGCGGGGGGGGAGCTGTTTTTT. It encodes CASSLASLAGGELFF.